A selection of T cell receptor beta chains follows, all from one sample in a study of T-cell memory formation after mild COVID-19. A single record per CDR3 protein comes from TCRdb applying MiXCR to the 5' RACE reads. The table lists under 450,000 distinct CDR3 sequences, about an eighth of them singletons. Sequenced material: PBMCs or a T cell subset sorted from them (not recorded which). All receptors come from a young man who had mild COVID-19 (a few samples of this study predate the infection). Cell type and time point are not known. Both conserved end residues are part of each CDR3. The order of the fields is J gene, clone size, V gene, D gene, CDR3 DNA, CDR3 protein. A D gene is named only where the DNA matches it firmly. Part of the rows lack a size; the others show once, few, many or a class for expanded clones.

>TRBJ2-5|.|TRBV5-5|.
TGTGCCAGCAGCCGAACCGACATCGACCAAGAGACCCAGTACTTC
CASSRTDIDQETQYF
>TRBJ1-5|.|TRBV7-2|.
TGTGCCAGCAGCTTAGCGGGGATTGCGCAGCCCCAGCATTTT
CASSLAGIAQPQHF
>TRBJ2-5|.|TRBV3-2|.
TGTGCCAGCAGTCAGATGGAGGTGGGGACCCAGTACTTC
CASSQMEVGTQYF
>TRBJ2-7|.|TRBV10-2|.
TGCGCCAGCAGTTTGGGTGGGGGAAGCTCCTACGAGCAGTACTTC
CASSLGGGSSYEQYF
>TRBJ2-3|.|TRBV2|.
TGTGCCAGAGGGTTAGAATCCCGATCCGCGCAGTATTTT
CARGLESRSAQYF
>TRBJ2-2|few|TRBV24-1|.
TGTGCCACCAGTGATTCGAGGTACACCGGGGAGCTGTTTTTT
CATSDSRYTGELFF
>TRBJ2-5|many|TRBV7-3|.
TGTGCCAGCAGTTCCGGGACTCCAGAGACCCAGTACTTC
CASSSGTPETQYF
>TRBJ2-5|.|TRBV2|.
TGTGCCACCATGGAGTGGGAGACCCAGTACTTC
CATMEWETQYF
>TRBJ2-7|few|TRBV11-2|.
TGTGCCAGCAGCCCAGGGGCCAGACTCTCCTACGAGCAGTACTTC
CASSPGARLSYEQYF
>TRBJ2-1|few|TRBV5-1|.
TGCGCCAGCAGCCCCTGGGGTGGCGGCAGTTGGGGGAATGAGCAGTTCTTC
CASSPWGGGSWGNEQFF
>TRBJ2-4|few|TRBV20-1|TRBD2
TGCAGTGCTAGAGACCTAGCGGGGGTAGACATTCAGTACTTC
CSARDLAGVDIQYF
>TRBJ2-1|.|TRBV5-1|.
TGCGCCAGCAGCTTCCAGGACAGCACCTACAATGAGCAGTTCTTC
CASSFQDSTYNEQFF
>TRBJ2-3|.|TRBV4-1|.
TGCGCCAGCAGCCAAGAGGCAGGGCTCGGCACAGATACGCAGTATTTT
CASSQEAGLGTDTQYF
>TRBJ2-7|few|TRBV20-1|TRBD1
TGCAGTGCTAGAGTTTCGAGCAGGGGGCTCGCCTACGAGCAGTACTTC
CSARVSSRGLAYEQYF
>TRBJ2-5|many|TRBV15|TRBD2
TGTGCCACCAGCAGAGGGACTAGCGGGGGAGAGACCCAGTACTTC
CATSRGTSGGETQYF
>TRBJ1-2|.|TRBV4-1|.
TGCGCCAGCAGCCGCGTAACAGGGCCCTCGAGGGGTGGCTACACCTTC
CASSRVTGPSRGGYTF
>TRBJ1-6|.|TRBV19|.
TGTGCCAGCCGGAACAGGGAATCACCCCTCCACTTT
CASRNRESPLHF
>TRBJ1-2|.|TRBV4-3|TRBD1
TGCGCCAGCAGCCAGGGGCGGCCAGGGGGCATCTATGGCTACACCTTC
CASSQGRPGGIYGYTF
>TRBJ1-2|.|TRBV7-9|.
TGTGCCAGCAGCCCCGTGCTCTATGGCTACACCTTC
CASSPVLYGYTF